This TCR beta chain came from a study of shared clonotypes between healthy human individuals. Study-level information: CD4 naive and memory got three plates each, CD8 naive two, CD8 memory one.

This CDR3 has 16 amino acids. With 3 bases clipped from V and 6 bases from J, the junction kept 11 bases outside the gene matches. Germline CDR1 and CDR2: MNHEY and SVGAGI. Profiled with immunoSEQ multiplex PCR; TCRdb holds only in-frame clones, not every one. In the table there are 2.3 million or so clones, approximately 93% of which are singletons. Specimen: naive CD4+ T cells from PBMCs. The sample's subset: CD45RA+ positively selected. The chain joins TRBV6-5 to TRBJ2-1; 7 bases line up with TRBD2. This receptor was identified in a man aged 18 to 30 in good health. Some clones in this sample may be carry-over from other donors' samples. The CDR3 protein is CASSYGLRGRGNEQFF. The CDR3 nucleotides are TGTGCCAGCAGTTATGGTCTGCGCGGGAGAGGCAATGAGCAGTTCTTC.